Below, 4 T cell receptor beta chains from the same sample are listed, as sequenced in a study of shared clonotypes between healthy human individuals. Sequenced by immunoSEQ multiplex PCR; TCRdb stores in-frame clones only, minus some. Found here are under 2,000,000 clones, approximately 95% of them singletons; the top ten hold under 1.5%. It was CD45RO-negative cells, positively selected for CCR7, that made up naive CD8 cells, with terminally differentiated effector memory CD45RA+ cells excluded. Material for sequencing was naive CD8+ T cells sorted from blood. The receptors stem from a young man in good health.

This sequence joins TRBV6-1 and TRBJ2-7; 7 bases match TRBD1. Trimming at V came to 3 bases and at J to 2 bases, leaving 7 bases not matched to a gene. The germline CDR1 and CDR2 sequences are MNHNS and SASEGT. This CDR3 spans 15 amino acids. The CDR3 nucleotides read TGTGCCAGCAGTGATGCGGACAGGCTCACCTACGAGCAGTACTTC. Translated, it gives CASSDADRLTYEQYF.

The rearrangement uses TRBV7-9 and TRBJ2-7, with 8 bases lining up with TRBD1. The CDR3 sequence is 13 residues long. CDR1 and CDR2 from the germline V gene are SEHNR and FQNEAQ (reference sequence). The V and J ends lost 7 bases and 3 bases, in that order; junction bases with no gene match: 5. CDR3 residues: CASTGQGLYEQYF. CDR3 nucleotides: TGTGCCAGCACAGGACAGGGTCTCTACGAGCAGTACTTC.

Turning to this clone: Other DNA variants within this sample encode the same CDR3. The rearrangement uses TRBV9 and TRBJ1-2; unclear D gene. The CDR3 consists of 14 residues. From germline, CDR1 is SGDLS and CDR2 YYNGEE. V dropped 0 bases and J dropped 5 bases, with 11 bases sitting between them. The DNA for the CDR3 is TGTGCCAGCAGCGTAGAAGGCGCCCCATATGGCTACACCTTC. Translated: CASSVEGAPYGYTF. Drawing the rest from reference TRBV9 and TRBJ1-2, the complete variable domain is DSGVTQTPKHLITATGQRVTLRCSPRSGDLSVYWYQQSLDQGLQFLIQYYNGEERAKGNILERFSAQQFPDLHSELNLSSLELGDSALYFCASSVEGAPYGYTFGSGTRLTVV.

The genes are TRBV5-6 and TRBJ2-7; no firm D call. V was cut by 0 bases and J by 4 bases, with 17 bases left in between. Looked up from germline, CDR1 is SGHDT and CDR2 is YYEEEE. This CDR3 region has 16 residues. The CDR3 reads CASSLETGPGVYEQYF. DNA for the CDR3: TGTGCCAGCAGCTTGGAAACGGGCCCTGGGGTTTACGAGCAGTACTTC. The variable domain in full, completed from reference TRBV5-6 and TRBJ2-7, reads DAGVTQSPTHLIKTRGQQVTLRCSPKSGHDTVSWYQQALGQGPQFIFQYYEEEERQRGNFPDRFSGHQFPNYSSELNVNALLLGDSALYLCASSLETGPGVYEQYFGPGTRLTVT.